A selection of T cell receptor beta chains follows, all from one sample in a study of Ad26.COV2.S vaccination and SARS-CoV-2 variants. Clones were read by immunoSEQ multiplex PCR, and TCRdb kept only the in-frame ones, dropping some. The sample shows around 400,000 clones, 80% to 95% of them seen only once. Sequenced material: peripheral blood, taken in a trial of Ad26.COV2.S vaccine versus placebo. All receptors derive from a person aged 18 to 59 who received the Ad26.COV2.S COVID-19 vaccine or a placebo. Both conserved end residues are part of each CDR3. The D gene is left open where the match is weak. Part of the rows lack a size; the others show once, few, many or a class for expanded clones.

j_call clone_size v_call d_call cdr3_length cdr3_nt cdr3_aa
TRBJ2-2 - TRBV5-8 TRBD2 17 TGTGCCAGCAGCTTGGCCGGGACTAGCGGCTACACCGGGGAGCTGTTTTTT CASSLAGTSGYTGELFF
TRBJ1-1 - TRBV2 TRBD1 17 TGTGCCAGCAAGGTAGGCAGGGGGTTGAGGATGAACACTGAAGCTTTCTTT CASKVGRGLRMNTEAFF
TRBJ2-2 - TRBV7-2 - 14 TGTGCCAGCACATTCGCGGGGACCACCGGGGAGCTGTTTTTT CASTFAGTTGELFF
TRBJ2-7 once TRBV10-3 - 13 TGTGCCATCAGTGACCACAGCTCCTACGAGCAGTACTTC CAISDHSSYEQYF
TRBJ2-7 - TRBV4-3 - 13 TGCGCCAGCAGCCCCTGGATCAGCGGCGAGCAGTACTTC CASSPWISGEQYF
TRBJ2-1 - TRBV28 TRBD2 15 TGTGCCAGCAGTGCCAGCGGGAGGGCCGCGAATGAGCAGTTCTTC CASSASGRAANEQFF
TRBJ1-2 - TRBV14 - 13 TGTGCCAGCAGCCAGGGGCTTAGCTATGGCTACACCTTC CASSQGLSYGYTF
TRBJ2-7 - TRBV7-7 TRBD1 19 TGTGCCAGCAGCTTCGTAAGTTCACCGGGACAGGGGATTTCCTACGAGCAGTACTTC CASSFVSSPGQGISYEQYF
TRBJ2-7 - TRBV7-9 TRBD2 15 TGTGCCAGCAGCTTAGTGACTAGCGGGAGTTATGAGCAGTACTTC CASSLVTSGSYEQYF
TRBJ2-7 - TRBV10-3 - 14 TGTGCCATCAGCACCTTGGACAGCCCCTACGAGCAGTACTTC CAISTLDSPYEQYF
TRBJ1-2 once TRBV7-2 - 12 TGTGCCAGCAGCTTATTCGAGGGGGGCTACACCTTC CASSLFEGGYTF
TRBJ2-7 - TRBV19 - 12 TGTGCCAGTAGTAAAGAAGGGGGACAGCAGTACTTC CASSKEGGQQYF
TRBJ1-1 - TRBV6-5 TRBD1 14 TGTGCCAGCACCGACAGGGGGCGAAACACTGAAGCTTTCTTT CASTDRGRNTEAFF
TRBJ2-1 - TRBV15 - 16 TGTGCCACCAGCAGAGATCAGGTGACAGGGACTAATGAGCAGTTCTTC CATSRDQVTGTNEQFF
TRBJ2-1 - TRBV5-1 - 14 TGCGCCAGCAGCTTGGGGAGCTCCTACAATGAGCAGTTCTTC CASSLGSSYNEQFF
TRBJ1-4 - TRBV30 - 13 TGTGCCTGGAAGGCGGTTTTTAATGAAAAACTGTTTTTT CAWKAVFNEKLFF
TRBJ2-7 once TRBV18 TRBD1 15 TGTGCCAGCTCATCCAGGGACAGGGTTTCGGGCGAGCAGTACTTC CASSSRDRVSGEQYF
TRBJ1-1 - TRBV28 - 14 TGTGCCAGCATCCCCGGGGGGTCGTCGACTGAAGCTTTCTTT CASIPGGSSTEAFF
TRBJ2-7 - TRBV5-1 TRBD2 15 TGCGCCAGCAGCTTGGGGACTAGCGGGAGCCATGAGCAGTACTTC CASSLGTSGSHEQYF
TRBJ2-1 - TRBV2 - 15 TGTGCCAGCTGGCGCGGGGCGAGCTCCTACAATGAGCAGTTCTTC CASWRGASSYNEQFF
TRBJ2-6 - TRBV9 - 18 TGTGCCAGCAGCGTAGTCGACAGGCATAACTCTGGGGCCAACGTCCTGACTTTC CASSVVDRHNSGANVLTF
TRBJ2-7 - TRBV2 TRBD2 16 TGTGCCAGCAGGCCCGCTAGGGCTAGCGGGAGTTACGAGCAGTACTTC CASRPARASGSYEQYF
TRBJ1-1 - TRBV28 TRBD1 15 TGTGCCAGCAGTTCACCCGGGACAGGGGACACTGAAGCTTTCTTT CASSSPGTGDTEAFF
TRBJ2-1 - TRBV12-3/TRBV12-4 - 11 TGTGCCAGCAGTTTAGATAGTGAGCAGTTCTTC CASSLDSEQFF
TRBJ2-7 once TRBV11-2 - 13 TGTGCCAGCAGCTTAGATAGGGGGGGCGTACAGTACTTC CASSLDRGGVQYF
TRBJ1-1 - TRBV9 - 17 TGTGCCAGCAGCGTAGCTACGGGGAGCTCGGGGAACACTGAAGCTTTCTTT CASSVATGSSGNTEAFF
TRBJ2-3 - TRBV5-1 - 15 TGCGCCAGCAGCTTGTCGACTGGGAGCACAGATACGCAGTATTTT CASSLSTGSTDTQYF
TRBJ1-2 - TRBV11-2 - 16 TGTGCCAGCAGCTCCCGGGCGCAGGGTCTTTCATATGGCTACACCTTC CASSSRAQGLSYGYTF
TRBJ2-1 - TRBV4-3 TRBD2 15 TGCGCCAGCAGCCAAGAGTTACTAGCGAGCAATGAGCAGTTCTTC CASSQELLASNEQFF
TRBJ1-2 - TRBV30 - 13 TGTGCCTGGAGTCCCCTATTGCCGGGGGGCTACACCTTC CAWSPLLPGGYTF
TRBJ2-7 - TRBV9 TRBD2 16 TGTGCCAGCAGCGTAGGCGGGAGCGCGGGGTCCTACGAGCAGTACTTC CASSVGGSAGSYEQYF
TRBJ1-5 once TRBV6-2/TRBV6-3 - 18 TGTGCCAGCAGTTACCCGGGGATGGGGGCATATAGCAATCAGCCCCAGCATTTT CASSYPGMGAYSNQPQHF
TRBJ2-7 - TRBV6-5 TRBD1 15 TGTGCCAGCAGGCCTGGGACAGAGCTCCCAGACGAGCAGTACTTC CASRPGTELPDEQYF
TRBJ1-1 - TRBV25-1 - 14 TGTGCCAGCAGGGGGGGTGGGATGAACACTGAAGCTTTCTTT CASRGGGMNTEAFF
TRBJ1-2 - TRBV5-6 - 15 TGTGCCAGCAGCTTGGGAGGGCGAGAGATAATAGGCTACACCTTC CASSLGGREIIGYTF
TRBJ1-1 - TRBV5-1 - 16 TGCGCCAGCAGCCAGGTCGCAGGGTTCAGCTACACTGAAGCTTTCTTT CASSQVAGFSYTEAFF
TRBJ2-2 - TRBV28 - 15 TGTGCCAGCAGTTTAGGGGTGGGGAACACCGGGGAGCTGTTTTTT CASSLGVGNTGELFF
TRBJ2-7 - TRBV11-1 - 12 TGTGCCAGCAGCGATCAGGGAGAAGAGCAGTACTTC CASSDQGEEQYF
TRBJ1-5 - TRBV5-5 - 15 TGTGCCAGCAGTCCCTGGGAAGGGTTTGGTCAGCCCCAGCATTTT CASSPWEGFGQPQHF
TRBJ2-5 - TRBV4-3 - 15 TGCGCCAGCAGCCAGTTGACAGGTTACCAAGAGACCCAGTACTTC CASSQLTGYQETQYF
TRBJ1-3 - TRBV18 - 16 TGTGCCAGCTCACCATCACAGGGATTCTCTGGAAACACCATATATTTT CASSPSQGFSGNTIYF
TRBJ2-5 - TRBV20-1 - 11 TGCAGTGCTAGAGATAGGGAGACCCAGTACTTC CSARDRETQYF
TRBJ2-1 - TRBV19 TRBD2 15 TGTGCCAGTAGTATAAGCCTAGCGGGAGACAATGAGCAGTTCTTC CASSISLAGDNEQFF
TRBJ1-5 once TRBV28 TRBD1 14 TGTGCCAGCACCTCCGGACAGGGCAATCAGCCCCAGCATTTT CASTSGQGNQPQHF